Below, one T cell receptor beta chain is given with its context. This sample was taken from a study of control samples from healthy donors and cancer patients. Assay used: immunoSEQ multiplex PCR; TCRdb lists only in-frame clones, some missing. The sample lists around 150,000 clones, approximately 90% seen once, with about 12% in the top ten. What was sequenced was blood. This TCR derives from a man aged 25-45 years in good health.

DNA of the CDR3: TGTGCCAGCAGTTTACAGGTCTCCTACGAGCAGTACTTC. Amino acids: CASSLQVSYEQYF. This chain uses TRBV12-3 or TRBV12-4 with TRBJ2-7; no firm D call. This CDR3 spans 13 amino acids. V shed 2 bases and J shed 0 bases, with 5 bases lying between them.